Presented here are 9 T cell receptor beta chains from one specimen sequenced in a study of shared T cell receptors in the human thymus. TCRdb's copy holds only in-frame clones and misses some; the assay was immunoSEQ multiplex PCR. Of some 700,000 clones in the sample, over 75% are singletons; the top ten hold around 0.01%. The same specimen was also included in a second study, on human thymus T cells.

The sample comprised thymocytes. Receptors originate from a girl younger than two with a congenital heart defect.

The chain joins TRBV5-5 to TRBJ1-3; D is ambiguous. Trimming cost V 2 bases and J 0 bases, with 18 bases left between them. The CDR3 totals 18 residues. The V gene's germline CDR1 is SGHKS and CDR2 YYEKEE (reference sequence). CDR3 protein: CASSFIGTDYTSGNTIYF. DNA of the CDR3: TGTGCCAGCAGCTTTATTGGAACAGACTACACCTCTGGAAACACCATATATTTT.

This chain connects TRBV7-9 to TRBJ1-1; D unresolved. Germline-derived CDR1 and CDR2 are SEHNR and FQNEAQ (reference sequence). Trimming cost V 3 bases and J 1 base, with 12 bases left between them. This CDR3 is 15 amino acids long. CDR3 in amino acids: CASSFERVRNTEAFF. Here the CDR3 DNA reads TGTGCCAGCAGCTTCGAGAGGGTGCGGAACACTGAAGCTTTCTTT.

This clone was picked up a small number of times. The V and J genes are TRBV7-2 and TRBJ2-1; 10 positions agree with TRBD1. The CDR3 length is 14 residues. Germline assignment: CDR1 SGHTA and CDR2 FQGNSA. V shed 5 bases, J shed 8 bases, and the junction held 6 bases outside the gene matches. This CDR3 reads CASSTGTGVDEQFF. CDR3 in DNA: TGTGCCAGCAGCACAGGGACAGGGGTCGATGAGCAGTTCTTC.

V and J are TRBV5-4 and TRBJ2-3, with 9 bases lining up with TRBD1. Losses at the gene ends were 4 bases for V and 5 bases for J; bases not matched to a gene: 17. The germline gives CDR1 SGHNT, CDR2 YYREEE (reference sequence). The CDR3 is 18 residues long. DNA of the CDR3: TGTGCCAGCAGCGAACCGGGACAGGGTGCGGAAGGCATAGATACGCAGTATTTT. This sequence encodes CASSEPGQGAEGIDTQYF.

The V and J genes are TRBV18 and TRBJ1-2; TRBD1 might be the D (6 bases). Germline V CDR1 and CDR2: KGHSH, LQKENI. Trimming pared 3 bases from V and 4 bases from J, leaving 15 bases between. This CDR3 spans 15 amino acids. The CDR3 sequence: CASSPAWGGAYGYTF. As DNA, the CDR3 is TGTGCCAGCTCACCCGCGTGGGGGGGCGCCTATGGCTACACCTTC.

The V and J genes are TRBV4-1 and TRBJ1-6; maybe TRBD1 (6 bases). This CDR3 has 16 residues. The V gene lost 3 bases and the J gene lost 0 bases, with 9 bases spanning the gap. CDR1 and CDR2 from the germline V gene are MGHRA and YSYEKL. In nucleotides, the CDR3 is TGCGCCAGCAGCCATACAGGGAGCTCCTATAATTCACCCCTCCACTTT. Protein: CASSHTGSSYNSPLHF.

This clone was found a few times. The gene calls are TRBV9 and TRBJ1-3, with 7 nucleotides matching TRBD1. This CDR3 is built from 18 residues. Germline values: CDR1 SGDLS, CDR2 YYNGEE. V lost 3 bases to trimming and J lost 2 bases; unmatched junction nucleotides: 14. DNA for the CDR3: TGTGCCAGCAGCGCGAGCCCCCGCCGCACAGGGGCTGGAAACACCATATATTTT. It codes for CASSASPRRTGAGNTIYF.

V and J are TRBV7-9 and TRBJ1-5; D possibly corresponds to TRBD1 (5 bases). Germline CDR1 and CDR2: SEHNR and FQNEAQ (reference sequence). V lost 3 bases and J 5 bases, leaving 8 bases between the germline ends. The CDR3 loop spans 13 amino acids. CDR3 sequence (DNA): TGTGCCAGCAGCTTTAGGGGCGATCAGCCCCAGCATTTT. Protein sequence: CASSFRGDQPQHF.

For this clone: One junction end disagrees with the germline gene, perhaps due to a read error. The rearrangement uses TRBV9 and TRBJ2-1; TRBD2 might be the D (6 bases). The germline V gene has CDR1 SGDLS and CDR2 YYNGEE. CDR3 length equals 17 residues. CDR3 loop: CASSVEGRGSVSNGQFF. The CDR3 bases are TGTGCCAGCAGCGTAGAGGGTCGGGGGTCCGTAAGCAATGGGCAGTTCTTC.